This TCR beta chain stems from a study of blood T cell repertoires in COVID-19. The V gene's germline CDR1 is SGHTA and CDR2 FQGNSA. This CDR3 region has 13 residues. Trimming took 1 base from V and 6 from J, leaving 6 bases between them. There are a few counts of this clone. Produced via immunoSEQ multiplex PCR; TCRdb's table is partial and in-frame only. Of over 200,000 clones listed, 84% are singletons. The sequence was collected from a man aged 60 to 69 who had recovered from COVID-19. This sequence joins TRBV7-2 and TRBJ1-4; D is perhaps TRBD1 (5 bases). Sequencing input: PBMCs or T cells enriched from blood (not recorded which). This chain's CDR3 is CASSLGRDEKLFF. The CDR3 coding sequence is TGTGCCAGCAGCTTAGGCAGGGATGAAAAACTGTTTTTT. Full variable domain (rest looked up from reference TRBV7-2 and TRBJ1-4): GAGVSQSPSNKVTEKGKDVELRCDPISGHTALYWYRQSLGQGLEFLIYFQGNSAPDKSGLPSDRFSAERTGGSVSTLTIQRTQQEDSAVYLCASSLGRDEKLFFGSGTQLSVL.